One and the same sample provided the 32 T cell receptor beta chains below, sequenced in a study of CD8 T cells in ankylosing spondylitis. Each CDR3 protein is one row after TCRdb ran MiXCR on the 5' RACE reads. The table lists 200,000 to 250,000 distinct CDR3 sequences, 8% to 11% of them singletons. The sample comprised blood, either unsorted or a sorted T cell fraction (not recorded which). The receptors here all came from a male donor with ankylosing spondylitis or in good health (not recorded which).

This clonotype was detected ten times or more. J is TRBJ2-1 and V is TRBV4-1, with D tentatively TRBD1 or TRBD2 (5 bases each). This CDR3 has 17 amino acids. In germline, CDR1 is MGHRA, CDR2 YSYEKL. V shed 1 base and J shed 3 bases, with 16 bases lying between them. DNA for the CDR3: TGCGCCAGCAGCCAAGGGGGGAGCAGCTATGGCTACAATGAGCAGTTCTTC. It yields the protein CASSQGGSSYGYNEQFF.

This clonotype was picked up many times. The rearrangement uses TRBV20-1 and TRBJ2-3, with 12 bases matching TRBD2. The J segment lost 1 base and the V segment lost 0 bases, leaving 5 bases of the junction unmatched. CDR1 is DFQATT and CDR2 is SNEGSKA in the germline V gene (reference sequence). The length of the CDR3 is 17 residues. The CDR3 bases are TGCAGTGCTAGAGATTGGGGACTAGCGGGCGGCACAGATACGCAGTATTTT. It yields the protein CSARDWGLAGGTDTQYF.

There are many counts of this clonotype. V usage is TRBV7-8 and J usage is TRBJ1-5; the D gene is possibly TRBD1 (5 bases). With 7 bases removed from V and 3 bases from J, the gap between germline ends came to 22 bases. The CDR3 has 17 residues. Germline V gives CDR1 SGHVS, CDR2 FQNEAQ. CDR3 DNA sequence: TGTGCCAGCACCCCCGGAGGGGTCTCTACCGTCAATCAGCCCCAGCATTTT. Protein: CASTPGGVSTVNQPQHF.

In this sample, this clonotype turned up a few times. This rearrangement joins TRBV3-1 to TRBJ1-1, with TRBD1 identical over 11 bases. The CDR3 consists of 14 residues. The V gene end was trimmed by 2 bases and the J gene end by 6 bases; junction bases not matched to a gene: 2. Per germline, CDR1 LGHDT and CDR2 YNNKEL (reference sequence). For the CDR3, the DNA is TGTGCCAGCAGCCAACCGGGACAGGGGGCTGAAGCTTTCTTT. Translation: CASSQPGQGAEAFF.

This clonotype was observed at least ten times. The chain combines TRBV6-1 with TRBJ1-6; 9 nucleotides line up with TRBD1. Trimming at V came to 2 bases and at J to 16 bases, leaving 6 bases not matched to a gene. Germline V gene sequence: CDR1 MNHNS, CDR2 SASEGT. The CDR3 is 13 residues long. The CDR3 spells CASSETGTGLLHF. Written as DNA, the CDR3 is TGTGCCAGCAGTGAAACTGGGACAGGGTTACTCCACTTT.

This clonotype has a count of ten or more. This chain joins TRBV7-6 and TRBJ2-2; D gene ambiguous. Germline V gene sequence: CDR1 SGHVS, CDR2 FNYEAQ. This CDR3 is 13 amino acids long. V lost 0 bases to trimming and J lost 5 bases, with 4 bases between them. The CDR3 sequence is CASSLAFTGELFF. CDR3 coding DNA: TGTGCCAGCAGCTTAGCTTTTACCGGGGAGCTGTTTTTT.

This clonotype was detected many times. Here the CDR3 DNA reads TGCGCCAGCAGCTTGGACTACCTCGACGGTGAGCAGTTCTTC. Protein: CASSLDYLDGEQFF. V usage is TRBV5-1 and J usage is TRBJ2-1; no clear D. CDR1 SGHRS and CDR2 YFSETQ come from the germline V gene. Trimming took off 0 bases at V and 9 bases at J, with 13 bases between the two ends. The CDR3 loop spans 14 amino acids. The entire variable domain, with the rest obtained from reference TRBV5-1 and TRBJ2-1, is as follows: KAGVTQTPRYLIKTRGQQVTLSCSPISGHRSVSWYQQTPGQGLQFLFEYFSETQRNKGNFPGRFSGRQFSNSRSEMNVSTLELGDSALYLCASSLDYLDGEQFFGPGTRLTVL.

This clonotype was recorded many times. This chain links TRBV7-2 with TRBJ2-1, with 9 bases lining up with TRBD1. This CDR3 has 15 residues. Germline V gene lookup returns CDR1 SGHTA and CDR2 FQGNSA. J gave up 6 bases and V 4 bases, and 7 bases lay outside the gene matches. Written as DNA, the CDR3 is TGTGCCAGCAGCTCCCGACAGGGGGTGAGCAATGAGCAGTTCTTC. It translates to CASSSRQGVSNEQFF.

In this sample, this clonotype turned up many times. The V call is TRBV5-1, the J call TRBJ1-3, with D uncertain. V dropped 0 bases and J dropped 0 bases, with 16 bases sitting between them. The CDR3 contains 18 residues. CDR1 SGHRS and CDR2 YFSETQ come from the germline V gene. The CDR3 sequence is CASSLGVPGRPSGNTIYF. CDR3 sequence (DNA): TGCGCCAGCAGCTTGGGAGTCCCGGGCCGTCCCTCTGGAAACACCATATATTTT.

This clonotype was recorded a few times. This rearrangement joins TRBV7-9 to TRBJ2-1, with 7 bases matching TRBD2. Germline V lookup: CDR1 SEHNR, CDR2 FQNEAQ (reference sequence). The CDR3 length is 12 residues. V shed 5 bases, J shed 9 bases, and the junction held 4 bases outside the gene matches. This chain's CDR3 is CASSATSVEQFF. DNA of the CDR3: TGTGCCAGCAGCGCTACTAGCGTTGAGCAGTTCTTC. The complete variable domain, with remaining parts taken from reference TRBV7-9 and TRBJ2-1, reads DTGVSQNPRHKITKRGQNVTFRCDPISEHNRLYWYRQTLGQGPEFLTYFQNEAQLEKSRLLSDRFSAERPKGSFSTLEIQRTEQGDSAMYLCASSATSVEQFFGPGTRLTVL.

The chain is built from TRBV5-1 and TRBJ2-7; D unresolved. From germline, CDR1 is SGHRS and CDR2 YFSETQ. The CDR3 length is 13 residues. With 4 bases removed from V and 0 bases from J, the gap between germline ends came to 8 bases. This CDR3 is CASSDPPSYEQYF. Here the CDR3 DNA reads TGCGCCAGCAGCGACCCGCCCTCCTACGAGCAGTACTTC. Full variable domain (rest looked up from reference TRBV5-1 and TRBJ2-7): KAGVTQTPRYLIKTRGQQVTLSCSPISGHRSVSWYQQTPGQGLQFLFEYFSETQRNKGNFPGRFSGRQFSNSRSEMNVSTLELGDSALYLCASSDPPSYEQYFGPGTRLTVT.

In this sample, this clonotype turned up a few times. The rearrangement joins TRBV5-6 to TRBJ1-1, with TRBD1 as a possible D gene (6 bases). Germline V lookup: CDR1 SGHDT, CDR2 YYEEEE. V lost 4 bases and J lost 7, with 20 bases in between. This CDR3 has 15 amino acids. This CDR3 is CASSPGKGGRDEAFF. Here the CDR3 DNA reads TGTGCCAGCAGCCCCGGGAAGGGGGGTAGAGATGAAGCTTTCTTT.

This clonotype turned up a few times. The CDR3: CASSAQVGGELFF. CDR3 sequence (DNA): TGTGCCAGCAGTGCACAGGTGGGCGGGGAGCTGTTTTTT. The V and J genes are TRBV6-1 and TRBJ2-2; tentative D call: TRBD1 (5 bases). Trimming removed 4 bases at V and 7 bases at J, with 10 bases between. Germline assignment: CDR1 MNHNS and CDR2 SASEGT. The length of the CDR3 is 13 residues.

The table lists this clonotype with many counts. The rearrangement joins TRBV5-1 to TRBJ2-7; 7 nucleotides match TRBD1. Germline V CDR1 and CDR2: SGHRS, YFSETQ. V lost 4 bases and J lost 0; bases outside the gene matches: 10. This CDR3 has 16 amino acids. In DNA form, the CDR3 reads TGCGCCAGCAGCGTCGGGGACAGAGGTCCCTCCTACGAGCAGTACTTC. Translated, it gives CASSVGDRGPSYEQYF.

This clonotype was observed a few times. The J gene is TRBJ2-5, the V gene TRBV7-8, with TRBD1 identical over 9 bases. The CDR3 is 14 residues long. The V gene end was trimmed by 5 bases and the J gene end by 5 bases; junction bases not matched to a gene: 6. Germline V gene lookup returns CDR1 SGHVS and CDR2 FQNEAQ. The CDR3 protein is CASSPYRGRETQYF. CDR3 sequence (DNA): TGTGCCAGCAGCCCATACAGGGGGCGGGAGACCCAGTACTTC.

This clonotype came up many times. The chain links TRBV28 to TRBJ2-1; D assignment may be TRBD1 or TRBD2 (5 bases each). The V gene lost 5 bases and the J gene lost 4 bases, with 15 bases spanning the gap. The V gene's germline CDR1 is MDHEN and CDR2 SYDVKM. The CDR3 has 15 amino acids. The CDR3 nucleotides are TGTGCCAGCAGTCCCGGGGCAGGCGGATACAATGAGCAGTTCTTC. It encodes CASSPGAGGYNEQFF.

There are many counts of this clonotype. CDR3 sequence (DNA): TGTGCCAGCAACTCGGACGGGCGAAGCACCGGGGAGCTGTTTTTT. Protein sequence: CASNSDGRSTGELFF. The chain has TRBV12-3 or TRBV12-4 and TRBJ2-2; D uncertain. V was clipped by 7 bases and J by 4 bases, with 16 bases between them. The CDR3 covers 15 residues.

In its sample, this clonotype was seen many times. This chain connects TRBV7-2 to TRBJ2-1, with 7 bases fitting TRBD2. The CDR3 is made up of 14 amino acids. The V segment lost 3 bases and the J segment 8 bases; nucleotides outside the gene matches: 7. CDR1 and CDR2 from the germline V gene are SGHTA and FQGNSA. The CDR3 protein is CASSFGRGRDEQFF. CDR3 DNA sequence: TGTGCCAGCAGCTTTGGCCGAGGGAGGGATGAGCAGTTCTTC. Variable domain in full (rest from reference TRBV7-2 and TRBJ2-1): GAGVSQSPSNKVTEKGKDVELRCDPISGHTALYWYRQSLGQGLEFLIYFQGNSAPDKSGLPSDRFSAERTGGSVSTLTIQRTQQEDSAVYLCASSFGRGRDEQFFGPGTRLTVL.

This clonotype was seen repeatedly, ten times or more. The V gene is TRBV20-1, the J gene TRBJ2-1, with 8 bases lining up with TRBD1. Germline CDR1 and CDR2: DFQATT and SNEGSKA (reference sequence). Trimming took 5 bases from V and 10 from J; bases not matched to a gene: 4. The CDR3 extends over 11 amino acids. The CDR3 here is CSADRGPEQFF. CDR3 in DNA: TGCAGTGCTGACAGGGGACCCGAGCAGTTCTTC.

The V call is TRBV5-6, the J call TRBJ2-3, with 13 positions matching TRBD2. The V and J ends lost 4 bases and 6 bases, in that order; junction bases with no gene match: 8. The CDR3 length is 16 residues. Germline V gene lookup returns CDR1 SGHDT and CDR2 YYEEEE. DNA of the CDR3: TGTGCCAGCAGCACCGGACTAGCGGGGGTCGGGGATACGCAGTATTTT. It specifies CASSTGLAGVGDTQYF. Based on the CDR3 plus reference TRBV5-6 and TRBJ2-3, the full variable domain is DAGVTQSPTHLIKTRGQQVTLRCSPKSGHDTVSWYQQALGQGPQFIFQYYEEEERQRGNFPDRFSGHQFPNYSSELNVNALLLGDSALYLCASSTGLAGVGDTQYFGPGTRLTVL.

This clonotype was seen at least ten times. CDR3 amino acids: CASSFSRPPSPYYEQYF. The DNA for the CDR3 is TGTGCCAGCAGCTTCTCTAGACCACCTTCTCCCTACTACGAGCAGTACTTC. The gene calls are TRBV7-2 and TRBJ2-7; no clear D. The CDR3 loop spans 17 amino acids. CDR1 and CDR2 from the germline V gene are SGHTA and FQGNSA. The germline V and J ends were trimmed by 3 bases and 3 bases, with 21 bases remaining between them.

This clonotype has only a few counts. V usage is TRBV28 and J usage is TRBJ2-7; the D gene is possibly TRBD2 (5 bases). Between the trimmed V and J ends, which lost 8 bases and 5 bases, there was a span of 25 bases. The V gene's germline CDR1 is MDHEN and CDR2 SYDVKM. The CDR3 is made up of 16 amino acids. The CDR3 coding sequence is TGTGCCAGCGCCACTCCGGCTGGAGGTGAGGTGAACGAGCAGTACTTC. Amino acids: CASATPAGGEVNEQYF.

This clonotype was detected many times. J is TRBJ2-7 and V is TRBV20-1; TRBD1 matches 8 bases. In germline, CDR1 is DFQATT, CDR2 SNEGSKA (reference sequence). V gave up 6 bases and J gave up 3 bases; unmatched junction bases: 10. CDR3 length: 14 residues. The CDR3 DNA reads as TGCAGTGCCAGACAGGGGAATATTAACTACGAGCAGTACTTC. Translation: CSARQGNINYEQYF.

This clonotype was counted at least ten times. The chain links TRBV27 to TRBJ1-5, with 11 positions matching TRBD1. The CDR3 covers 15 residues. V dropped 8 bases and J dropped 4; count of bases not matched to a gene: 7. In germline, CDR1 is MNHEY, CDR2 SMNVEV (reference sequence). The CDR3 coding sequence is TGTGCCAGCCGCCTTGGGACAGGGGGGAATCAGCCCCAGCATTTT. Translated: CASRLGTGGNQPQHF.

The chain joins TRBV5-5 to TRBJ1-1, with a possible D match to TRBD1 (6 bases). The CDR3 sequence is 13 residues long. The ends were cut back, 6 bases at V and 2 bases at J, with 11 bases in the middle. The germline gives CDR1 SGHKS, CDR2 YYEKEE (reference sequence). CDR3 nucleotide sequence: TGTGCCAGCACCGGACAGCTAAACACTGAAGCTTTCTTT. It encodes CASTGQLNTEAFF.

This clonotype was observed a handful of times. The chain employs TRBV6-2 or TRBV6-3 and TRBJ2-2; D is ambiguous. Per germline, CDR1 MNHEY and CDR2 SVGEGT. V was trimmed by 4 bases and J by 6 bases, leaving 9 bases between them. This CDR3 region has 13 residues. DNA of the CDR3: TGTGCCAGCAGTTTCACTTGGTCCGGGGAGCTGTTTTTT. It is translated as CASSFTWSGELFF.

This clonotype was observed at least ten times. The genes are TRBV20-1 and TRBJ2-5; the D call may be TRBD1 or TRBD2 (8 bases each). Germline V CDR1 and CDR2: DFQATT, SNEGSKA (reference sequence). V lost 3 bases, J lost 4 bases, and 15 bases lay in between. This CDR3 has 14 amino acids. Here the CDR3 reads CSARDRAGGETQYF. The DNA of the CDR3 is TGCAGTGCTAGGGACAGGGCGGGAGGAGAGACCCAGTACTTC.

The table lists this clonotype with many counts. The chain employs TRBV24-1 and TRBJ1-4; weak D call: TRBD1 (5 bases). Germline V CDR1 and CDR2: KGHDR, SFDVKD. Trimming stripped 1 base from V and 8 bases from J, with 13 bases between. This CDR3 region has 15 residues. The CDR3 sequence: CATSDFRQGEEKLFF. CDR3 sequence (DNA): TGTGCCACCAGTGATTTCCGCCAGGGTGAAGAAAAACTGTTTTTT.

This clonotype was counted at least ten times. V gene TRBV12-3 or TRBV12-4 combines with J gene TRBJ2-1; TRBD1 agrees at 7 bases. The CDR3 extends over 14 amino acids. V trimming: 3 bases; J trimming: 10 bases; junction bases outside the gene matches: 9. CDR3 nucleotides: TGTGCCAGCAGTTTCTCCGGGACAGCTAACGAGCAGTTCTTC. This codes for CASSFSGTANEQFF.

The J gene is TRBJ1-2, the V gene TRBV7-9; TRBD1 matches 8 bases. Germline lookup yields CDR1 SEHNR and CDR2 FQNEAQ (reference sequence). This CDR3 comprises 16 residues. The trim removed 2 bases at V and 2 bases at J, leaving 7 bases unmatched. This chain's CDR3 is CASSLLDRVWNYGYTF. The CDR3 DNA follows: TGTGCCAGCAGCTTACTGGACAGGGTGTGGAACTATGGCTACACCTTC.

This clonotype was seen at least ten times. The chain is built from TRBV10-3 and TRBJ2-7; D gene uncertain. V was cut by 8 bases and J by 6 bases, with 8 bases left in between. In germline, CDR1 is ENHRY, CDR2 SYGVKD. This CDR3 spans 10 amino acids. The CDR3: CAIGDSEQYF. The CDR3 nucleotides are TGTGCCATCGGAGATAGCGAGCAGTACTTC.

This clonotype was counted many times. This sequence joins TRBV5-1 and TRBJ2-7; the D is unclear. V was trimmed by 2 bases and J by 0 bases, leaving 18 bases between them. The CDR3 sequence is 17 residues long. Per germline, CDR1 SGHRS and CDR2 YFSETQ. The CDR3 sequence: CASSFEWAAVTSYEQYF. The CDR3 DNA reads as TGCGCCAGCAGCTTTGAGTGGGCGGCGGTTACCTCCTACGAGCAGTACTTC. Complete variable domain (other parts from reference TRBV5-1 and TRBJ2-7): KAGVTQTPRYLIKTRGQQVTLSCSPISGHRSVSWYQQTPGQGLQFLFEYFSETQRNKGNFPGRFSGRQFSNSRSEMNVSTLELGDSALYLCASSFEWAAVTSYEQYFGPGTRLTVT.